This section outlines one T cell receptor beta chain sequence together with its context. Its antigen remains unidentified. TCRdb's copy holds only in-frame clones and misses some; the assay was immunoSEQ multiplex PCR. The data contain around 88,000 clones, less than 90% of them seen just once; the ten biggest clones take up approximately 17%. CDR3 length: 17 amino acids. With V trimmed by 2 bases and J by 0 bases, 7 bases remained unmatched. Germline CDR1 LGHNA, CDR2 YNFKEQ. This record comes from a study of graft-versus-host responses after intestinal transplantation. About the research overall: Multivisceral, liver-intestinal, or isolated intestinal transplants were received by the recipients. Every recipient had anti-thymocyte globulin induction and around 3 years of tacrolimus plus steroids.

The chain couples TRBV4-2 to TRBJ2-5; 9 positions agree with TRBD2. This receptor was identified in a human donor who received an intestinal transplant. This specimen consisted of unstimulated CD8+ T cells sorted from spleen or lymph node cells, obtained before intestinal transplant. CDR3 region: CASSQPPGLADQETQYF. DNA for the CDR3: TGTGCCAGCAGCCAACCACCGGGACTAGCTGACCAAGAGACCCAGTACTTC.